This TCR beta chain came from a study of blood T cell repertoires in COVID-19. Study details: Acute and convalescent COVID-19 specimens originated in the United States, Italy and Spain. T cells, B-cell-depleted T cells, or PBMCs provided the cDNA or gDNA that served as material.

Trimming at V came to 1 base and at J to 7 bases, leaving 4 bases not matched to a gene. Germline values: CDR1 SGHTA, CDR2 FQGNSA. The CDR3 loop spans 15 amino acids. Repertoires were generated with immunoSEQ multiplex PCR, while TCRdb's copy carries only in-frame clones and drops some. Counted here are around 120,000 clones, more than 65% occurring once; the ten biggest clones make up about 2.2%. The sequence was collected from a woman in her 70s with acute or convalescent COVID-19. The rearrangement joins TRBV7-2 to TRBJ2-1, with 10 nucleotides matching TRBD1. The sequenced sample consisted of peripheral blood. The CDR3 DNA sequence: TGTGCCAGCAGCTTAGTGGGACAGGGGTTTAATGAGCAGTTCTTC. Amino acids: CASSLVGQGFNEQFF.